One and the same sample provided the 25 T cell receptor beta chains below, sequenced in a study of blood T cell repertoires in COVID-19. The table came from immunoSEQ multiplex PCR; TCRdb's copy has only in-frame clones and leaves some out. Here the sample spans about 210,000 clones, approximately 80% being singletons. Sequencing used peripheral blood. Receptors were obtained from an elderly woman with COVID-19, enrolled during active disease.

This chain joins TRBV10-3 and TRBJ1-1, with D hard to call. The germline gives CDR1 ENHRY, CDR2 SYGVKD. This CDR3 contains 13 residues. The V end lost 10 bases, the J end lost 0 bases, and 12 bases lay between the germline ends. The CDR3 DNA sequence: TGTGCCACCCAATGGGAGATGAACACTGAAGCTTTCTTT. Its protein product is CATQWEMNTEAFF.

V gene TRBV15 combines with J gene TRBJ2-1, with D maybe TRBD2 (5 bases). The germline V gene has CDR1 LNHNV and CDR2 YYDKDF (reference sequence). V lost 0 bases and J lost 6, with 12 bases in between. This CDR3 spans 15 amino acids. CDR3 DNA: TGTGCCACCAGCAGAGATACCAGACTAATCAATGAGCAGTTCTTC. It yields the protein CATSRDTRLINEQFF. Full variable domain (outside the CDR3, taken from reference TRBV15 and TRBJ2-1): DAMVIQNPRYQVTQFGKPVTLSCSQTLNHNVMYWYQQKSSQAPKLLFHYYDKDFNNEADTPDNFQSRRPNTSFCFLDIRSPGLGDTAMYLCATSRDTRLINEQFFGPGTRLTVL.

The V and J genes are TRBV19 and TRBJ1-2, with 10 bases fitting TRBD1. Unmatched junction bases numbered 7, after V lost 8 bases and J lost 7 bases. Germline V gene sequence: CDR1 LNHDA, CDR2 SQIVND (reference sequence). The CDR3 extends over 13 amino acids. CDR3: CASLRQGALGYTF. The CDR3 DNA sequence: TGTGCCAGTCTCCGACAGGGGGCCCTTGGCTACACCTTC.

This chain uses TRBV10-3 with TRBJ1-2, with 9 bases that match TRBD1. V trimming: 6 bases; J trimming: 6 bases; junction bases outside the gene matches: 2. Germline lookup yields CDR1 ENHRY and CDR2 SYGVKD. The CDR3 totals 12 residues. CDR3 amino acids: CAIRGTGHGYTF. The DNA for the CDR3 is TGTGCCATCAGGGGGACAGGGCATGGCTACACCTTC.

This rearrangement joins TRBV5-1 to TRBJ1-4, with a weak D call TRBD1 (5 bases). This CDR3 has 15 residues. The V and J ends lost 1 base and 7 bases respectively, with 14 bases between them. Germline V CDR1 and CDR2: SGHRS, YFSETQ. In DNA form, the CDR3 reads TGCGCCAGCAGCTTGTTGGGGCAGCCGGTTGAAAAACTGTTTTTT. Translated, it gives CASSLLGQPVEKLFF.

V is TRBV14 and J is TRBJ2-3; 9 bases agree with TRBD1. V shed 0 bases and J 4 bases; nucleotides not matched to a gene: 14. Germline V CDR1 and CDR2: SGHDN, FVKESK. The CDR3 is 19 residues long. Here the CDR3 reads CASSQDCGDRVSLPDTQYF. Written as DNA, the CDR3 is TGTGCCAGCAGCCAAGATTGTGGGGACAGGGTGTCCCTTCCAGATACGCAGTATTTT.

The gene calls are TRBV5-1 and TRBJ1-5; 9 bases align to TRBD1. V shed 4 bases and J 0 bases; nucleotides not matched to a gene: 2. Looked up from germline, CDR1 is SGHRS and CDR2 is YFSETQ. The length of the CDR3 is 15 residues. This CDR3 reads CASSEGQGSNQPQHF. The CDR3 DNA follows: TGCGCCAGCAGCGAGGGACAGGGTAGCAATCAGCCCCAGCATTTT.

The CDR3 loop reads CASSYGTGVAEAFF. CDR3 DNA: TGTGCCAGCAGTTACGGGACAGGGGTAGCTGAAGCTTTCTTT. This rearrangement joins TRBV6-5 to TRBJ1-1, with TRBD1 matching over 10 bases. The CDR3 runs 14 residues. CDR1 is MNHEY and CDR2 is SVGAGI in the germline V gene. The V gene end was trimmed by 2 bases and the J gene end by 6 bases; junction bases not matched to a gene: 3.

The rearrangement uses TRBV7-3 and TRBJ2-3, with 7 bases matching TRBD2. This CDR3 comprises 14 residues. J lost 4 bases, V lost 5 bases, and 6 bases had no gene match. Germline loops: CDR1 SGHTA, CDR2 FQGTGA. The CDR3 spells CASSPGTTADTQYF. The CDR3, as DNA: TGTGCCAGCAGCCCCGGGACTACGGCAGATACGCAGTATTTT.

This chain connects TRBV5-4 to TRBJ1-1, with 7 bases identical to TRBD1. This CDR3 is 14 amino acids long. The V and J ends lost 4 bases and 1 base, in that order; junction bases with no gene match: 4. CDR1 and CDR2 from the germline V gene are SGHNT and YYREEE (reference sequence). CDR3 region: CASSTPGGNTEAFF. The DNA for the CDR3 is TGTGCCAGCAGCACTCCAGGGGGGAACACTGAAGCTTTCTTT.

This clone was picked up one time. The V gene is TRBV5-4, the J gene TRBJ2-7; a weak D match, TRBD2 (5 bases). Trimming took off 3 bases at V and 6 bases at J, with 19 bases between the two ends. CDR3 length: 15 residues. Germline assignment: CDR1 SGHNT and CDR2 YYREEE (reference sequence). The CDR3 nucleotides are TGTGCCAGCAGCTCCGGGATGGGAGTATCTACCGAGCAGTACTTC. It codes for CASSSGMGVSTEQYF.

This clone was detected a few times. The chain carries TRBV2 and TRBJ1-2; 9 bases fit TRBD1. Losses at the gene ends were 0 bases for V and 4 bases for J; bases not matched to a gene: 0. The CDR3 is 14 amino acids. Germline V gives CDR1 SNHLY, CDR2 FYNNEI. CDR3 in amino acids: CASSEATGGYGYTF. CDR3 sequence (DNA): TGTGCCAGCAGTGAAGCGACAGGGGGCTATGGCTACACCTTC.

The rearrangement links TRBV10-1 to TRBJ1-5, with D perhaps TRBD1 (5 bases). The CDR3 is 12 amino acids. Trimming shortened V by 11 bases and J by 2 bases, and 10 bases separated the two germline ends. CDR1 is WNHNN, CDR2 SYGVQD, per germline (reference sequence). In nucleotides, the CDR3 is TGCGCCGGCGGGGGGGGCAATCAGCCCCAGCATTTT. It translates to CAGGGGNQPQHF.

The V call is TRBV9, the J call TRBJ2-5; the match to TRBD2 covers 11 bases. The CDR3 contains 15 residues. V was pared by 4 bases and J by 2 bases, with 4 bases of the junction left unmatched. Per germline, CDR1 SGDLS and CDR2 YYNGEE. DNA of the CDR3: TGTGCCAGCAGCATAACTAGCGGGGGACAAGAGACCCAGTACTTC. This sequence encodes CASSITSGGQETQYF.

The chain has TRBV18 and TRBJ1-1; possible D gene TRBD1, 5 bases. CDR1 is KGHSH, CDR2 LQKENI, per germline. The V and J ends lost 3 bases and 3 bases respectively, with 11 bases between them. The CDR3 sequence is 14 residues long. CDR3 bases: TGTGCCAGCTCACCGCAACAGGCCGACACTGAAGCTTTCTTT. Its translation: CASSPQQADTEAFF.

The chain uses TRBV5-4 and TRBJ1-1; 7 bases fit TRBD1. Trimming at V came to 0 bases and at J to 6 bases, leaving 5 bases not matched to a gene. Germline lookup yields CDR1 SGHNT and CDR2 YYREEE (reference sequence). CDR3 length: 14 amino acids. The CDR3 DNA is TGTGCCAGCAGCTTGGAAGGGGGCAGGCCTGAAGCTTTCTTT. Translating it yields CASSLEGGRPEAFF.

V is TRBV5-1 and J is TRBJ2-1; 10 bases line up with TRBD2. Germline loops: CDR1 SGHRS, CDR2 YFSETQ. V shed 4 bases, J shed 10 bases, and the junction held 20 bases outside the gene matches. The CDR3 spans 18 residues. The CDR3 reads CASSVRDNGLAGVNEQFF. Written as DNA, the CDR3 is TGCGCCAGCAGCGTCCGGGACAATGGGCTAGCGGGAGTCAACGAGCAGTTCTTC.

This rearrangement joins TRBV24-1 to TRBJ1-1; maybe TRBD1 (5 bases). The V gene lost 9 bases and the J gene lost 4 bases, with 8 bases spanning the gap. Germline values: CDR1 KGHDR, CDR2 SFDVKD. The CDR3 totals 11 residues. The CDR3 DNA follows: TGTGCCACCCGTAGGGGCACTGAAGCTTTCTTT. Translated, it gives CATRRGTEAFF.

The rearrangement links TRBV5-6 to TRBJ2-5; TRBD1 aligns across 7 bases. Germline V gives CDR1 SGHDT, CDR2 YYEEEE. V was clipped by 2 bases and J by 5 bases; unmatched bases: 3. This CDR3 region has 13 residues. CDR3 bases: TGTGCCAGCAGCTTCACACAGGGGGAGACCCAGTACTTC. Its protein product is CASSFTQGETQYF.

The chain carries TRBV11-2 and TRBJ1-6; D gene ambiguous. Germline V gene data show CDR1 as SGHAT and CDR2 as FQNNGV. The CDR3 length is 14 residues. Trimming left V 6 bases short and J 0 bases short, with 6 bases between. The DNA of the CDR3 is TGTGCCAGCAGTGGGAGCTCCTATAATTCACCCCTCCACTTT. This encodes CASSGSSYNSPLHF.

The chain has TRBV18 and TRBJ2-2, with TRBD2 identical over 8 bases. This CDR3 is built from 15 residues. In germline, CDR1 is KGHSH, CDR2 LQKENI. V shed 1 base and J 6 bases; nucleotides not matched to a gene: 4. CDR3 in DNA: TGTGCCAGCTCACCACGGGGACTAGGGGCCGGGGAGCTGTTTTTT. It encodes CASSPRGLGAGELFF.

The chain has TRBV27 and TRBJ1-5, with no clear D. CDR1 MNHEY and CDR2 SMNVEV come from the germline V gene (reference sequence). V was cut by 3 bases and J by 0 bases, with 6 bases left in between. The CDR3 consists of 14 residues. In nucleotides, the CDR3 is TGTGCCAGCAGTTTGCACTTTAGCAATCAGCCCCAGCATTTT. It encodes CASSLHFSNQPQHF.

The chain couples TRBV7-2 to TRBJ2-1; TRBD2 matches at 9 bases. The V gene's germline CDR1 is SGHTA and CDR2 FQGNSA. The ends lost 11 bases at V and 2 bases at J; junction bases unmatched: 7. The CDR3 spans 14 residues. This chain's CDR3 is CARILAGAYNEQFF. The CDR3 nucleotides read TGTGCCCGGATATTAGCGGGGGCCTACAATGAGCAGTTCTTC.

The chain combines TRBV19 with TRBJ1-5, with TRBD1 matching 7 bases. Germline V lookup: CDR1 LNHDA, CDR2 SQIVND (reference sequence). The junction had 4 bases not matched to a gene; V was cut back by 4 bases and J by 4 bases. CDR3 length: 14 amino acids. CDR3 in DNA: TGTGCCAGTAGTAGGGAACAGGGGAATCAGCCCCAGCATTTT. Its protein is CASSREQGNQPQHF.

This clone was counted between two and nine times. J is TRBJ1-2 and V is TRBV25-1, with D uncertain. The CDR3 consists of 12 residues. V shed 7 bases and J shed 7 bases, with 13 bases lying between them. Germline V lookup: CDR1 MGHDK, CDR2 SYGVNS. The CDR3 DNA reads TGTGCCAGCACCGCCCGGGGATTTGGCTACACCTTC. Translated: CASTARGFGYTF.